This T cell receptor (beta chain) originates from a study of regulatory T cells in long-lasting Graves disease (dated by TCRdb to 2020 to 2022). Looking at the study overall: Newly diagnosed Graves' disease patients had taken antithyroid drugs for less than 3 months. Patients with persistent Graves' disease were compared with patients with newly diagnosed Graves' disease using TCR sequencing and RNA sequencing of peripheral blood. A total of 33 samples were covered by TCR sequencing, comprising some 13 persistent and about 20 newly diagnosed Graves' disease patients. The study was conducted in China and was registered as a clinical trial. General study outcomes and caveats: A larger number of public clonotypes was shared among persistent patients (around 2,700) than among newly diagnosed patients (around 970). As a limitation, the authors acknowledged that the small sample size may reduce accuracy. Persistent Graves' disease patients showed lower TCR Shannon entropy and fewer highly expanded clones than newly diagnosed patients, suggesting clonal expansion. Sequencing and analysis were limited to the TCR beta chain. The study examined only peripheral blood because the primary lesion, thyroid tissue, could not be accessed. Preferential use of TRBV28, TRBJ1-2 and TRBJ2-5 was observed in persistent disease, whereas TRBV20-1 and TRBJ2-1 were favored in newly diagnosed disease.

This clonotype has a count of ten or more. Its cognate antigen has yet to be identified. There are no base qualities to consult, and no much larger clone falls within one base. The library was built by means of multiplex PCR. Sequencing used an Illumina HiSeq 4000. To build TCR beta libraries, CDR3 regions were amplified by Arm-PCR using iRepertoire HTBI primers. PCR products were gel purified before sequencing. The source study handled its data this way. Gene usage analysis of CDR3 amino acid clonotypes used the approximately 62 TRBV and about 15 TRBJ segments found across samples. COPE and FqMerger were used to merge the filtered high-quality paired reads into contigs. BLAST was used to align contigs to IMGT TRBV, TRBD and TRBJ reference genes, with CDR3 defined following IMGT. Any clonotype with a frequency above 0.1% was counted as a highly expanded clone. Shannon entropy was used to measure repertoire diversity, and the Gini coefficient was used to measure V-J evenness. Public clonotypes were defined as clonotypes shared by more than one individual. The public reads were reanalyzed by TCRdb: fastp trimming at Q25, MiXCR alignment, in-frame beta chains only. A single entry per CDR3 protein holds the most common genes and DNA from its merged rows. The V and J calls come from TCRdb's annotation, not from the publication. The sample table lists fewer than 500,000 distinct CDR3 sequences, about 17% of them with a count of one. The ten largest account for more than 9% of the sample.

This specimen's time point label, interpreted: newly diagnosed GD, antithyroid drugs for less than 3 months. For both TCR sequencing and RNA sequencing, RNA was extracted from PBMCs using TRIzol. The diagnosis of Graves' disease was made according to American Thyroid Association guidelines. Patients for the study were recruited at an endocrinology department in Xi'an, China. Each patient gave around 9.2 milliliters of peripheral blood, collected in an EDTA anticoagulant tube. PBMCs were isolated by Ficoll Paque Plus density gradient separation without further T cell sorting. An Agilent 2100 Bioanalyzer and agarose gel were used to check RNA quality, while a NanoDrop 2000 measured RNA concentration. The germline V gene encodes CDR1 MNHEY and CDR2 SVGEGT. V is clipped by 4 bases and J by 2 bases, and the sequence between their germline boundaries is 6 bases long. The CDR3 sequence holds 12 residues, the cysteine and phenylalanine included. Of the read, only the CDR3 DNA is kept; its 36 bases are in frame from base 1.

These data were also reused for a study on T cells in Graves' hyperthyroidism and ophthalmopathy. As described in the second report: Graves' hyperthyroidism was defined as stable when no progression to ophthalmopathy occurred over 18 months of follow-up. Hyperthyroidism patients were newly diagnosed, had a disease duration of under 2 months, and were aged 18 to 65 years. Any patient with an uncontrolled infection, another autoimmune disease, pregnancy or lactation was excluded. Diagnoses were established on the basis of clinical symptoms, serum thyroxine and TRAb, thyroid ultrasound, and orbital computed tomography. The TCR CDR3 was subjected to a first round of RT-PCR using the HTBI primer set and the Qiagen OneStep RT-PCR kit. Most expanded thyroid clonotypes (frequency above 0.001) were also detected in blood, a finding suggesting that blood repertoires may reflect thyroid immune responses. Ophthalmopathy was separated from stable hyperthyroidism by a 13 V-J signature model, with roughly 88% sensitivity and 81% to 82% specificity obtained in cross-validation and 80%/75% obtained in testing. In validation, the model predicted progression to ophthalmopathy with 55% to 71% sensitivity and about 72% specificity, a median of 6.5 months before onset. TCR V-J signatures able to tell the groups apart were searched for in a discovery cohort of approximately 95 patients, of whom more than 40 had Graves' ophthalmopathy and roughly 57 had stable Graves' hyperthyroidism. Whether ophthalmopathy could be predicted prospectively was tested in an independent validation cohort made up of 18 to 20 hyperthyroidism patients plus 17 patients who later progressed to ophthalmopathy. For training and testing, the 100 or so patients in the discovery cohort were randomly divided in a 7:3 ratio. The study also compared thyroid tissue and blood T-cell repertoires from 6 or 7 Graves' hyperthyroidism patients. After blood sampling, hyperthyroidism patients were treated with methimazole at a starting dose of 30 mg daily, and ophthalmopathy patients were treated with high-dose intravenous methylprednisolone. Libraries were constructed in a second round of multiplex PCR, after which size selection and purification were performed. Paired-end sequencing of the libraries was performed with 100 bp reads on an Illumina HiSeq2000. SOAPnuke was used to process the raw data, removing reads that contained adapters or uncalled bases, had a mean Phred below 15, or lacked an exact match to the constant primer or identifier. High-quality paired reads were merged with COPE v1.2.5, and unique nucleotide sequences were defined as clonotypes. MiTCR v1.1 was used to align the clonotypes against IMGT TRBV, TRBD and TRBJ reference segments. The analysis was restricted to V-J combinations with a frequency above 0.0001, which together covered approximately 99% of the repertoires. A TCS score was defined as the ratio of F50 (clonal expansion) to E x V (chaos), with BLOSUM62-based TCRdist applied between CDR3 peptides within each V-J. Welch's t-statistics and random forest reduced roughly 500 V-J features to roughly 13, which were used in a naive Bayes classifier (R e1071). No statistical method was used to set the sample size in advance, and investigators knew the group allocation. The paper reports TCR Vbeta CDR3 sequencing of over 130 peripheral blood samples: 40 to 45 ophthalmopathy, over 70 hyperthyroidism and around 17 progressor patients.

The specimen was peripheral blood mononuclear cells (PBMCs), collected at new diagnosis, from a patient treated with antithyroid drugs. This clonotype was sampled from a man aged 35-49 years with Graves disease. Donor details come from another sample of the same person, matched by shared clones. The rearrangement combines TRBV6-2 or TRBV6-3 with TRBJ2-7; TRBD1 is perhaps the D gene, given 6 matching bases. The CDR3 region has the sequence CASSSGAYEQYF. The nucleotide sequence reads as follows: TGTGCCAGCAGTTCAGGGGCCTACGAGCAGTACTTC.